The present T cell receptor (beta chain) was sequenced within a study of blood T cell repertoires in COVID-19 (dated by TCRdb to the early 2020s). Looking at the study overall: Samples covering the acute and convalescent phases of COVID-19 were provided by collaborators in the United States, Italy and Spain. The prospective study material was composed of cDNA or gDNA derived from T cells, B-cell-depleted T cells, or PBMCs. Deeply sampled blood TCRbeta repertoires from subjects exposed to, actively infected with, or recovered from COVID-19 were included in the dataset. The repertoires were released in a freely available public database meant as a resource for research on the immune response to SARS-CoV-2. Samples were obtained from the ongoing ImmuneRACE study (first 160 participants) and from roughly 1,300 subjects provided by 6 global collaborators. Sample metadata almost always included a de-identified subject ID, COVID-19 status, age in years and sex. Where available, HLA class I and class II types were obtained from metadata supplied by the sample provider rather than from assay-based typing.

What the work shows at the level of the full study, not this receptor alone: Clinical and demographic metadata were provided uncurated, with the amount varying by source and participant.

The germline V gene supplies CDR1 MDHEN and CDR2 SYDVKM. V sheds 7 bases and J sheds 0 bases, leaving 6 bases between their ends. Spanning cysteine to phenylalanine, the CDR3 consists of 12 amino acids. Only CDR3 DNA is held: 36 bases, read in frame from base 1. Collaborating institutions collected whole blood in K2EDTA tubes following their own protocols. Collaborator samples were shipped for TCRbeta analysis as frozen whole blood, isolated PBMCs, or DNA extracted from either sample type. In regard to this clone: This receptor's antigen is unknown. The sample holds no much larger clone one base away, and base qualities are not on file.

The immunoSEQ Assay, a bias-controlled multiplex PCR, was used to amplify TCRbeta CDR3 regions from genomic DNA. As for the original processing: The number of nucleated cells in each sample was estimated by amplification of reference gene primers within the assay. To quantify the absolute abundance of each unique TCRbeta CDR3 rearrangement, sequence reads were collapsed and filtered. For each sample, productive Simpson clonality was calculated as the square root of Simpson's diversity index across productive rearrangements. The immuneACCESS repertoire file appears here via TCRdb, limited to in-frame rearrangements. These files lack a portion of the clones; in checked studies, under half of the deficit traces to unresolved V genes, and the cause of the others is not known. The D gene and trimming were derived from the DNA, and the V and J assignments and clone size from that table. The sample profile shows 160,000 or so clones; around 89% of them were found once. The ten largest make up roughly 14% of the sample.

Rearrangement joined TRBV28 to TRBJ1-1; a tentative D call is TRBD1 (5 bases match). This clonotype was sampled from a woman aged 40 to 50 with acute or convalescent COVID-19. The sequencing sample was made of peripheral blood. The DNA reads TGTGCCAGCACAGGGCTGAACACTGAAGCTTTCTTT. The encoded protein is CASTGLNTEAFF.